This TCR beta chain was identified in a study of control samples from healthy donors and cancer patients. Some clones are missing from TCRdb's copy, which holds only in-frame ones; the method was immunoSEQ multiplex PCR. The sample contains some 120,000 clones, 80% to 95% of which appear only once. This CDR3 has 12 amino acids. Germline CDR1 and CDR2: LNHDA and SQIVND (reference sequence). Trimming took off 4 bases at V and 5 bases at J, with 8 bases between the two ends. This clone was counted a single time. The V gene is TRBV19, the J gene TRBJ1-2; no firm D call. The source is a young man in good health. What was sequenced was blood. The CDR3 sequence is CASSTRVYGYTF. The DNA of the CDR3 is TGTGCCAGTAGTACCCGGGTTTATGGCTACACCTTC.